The next 17 T cell receptor beta chains were all read from a single sample in a study of T cell responses to AZD1222 COVID-19 vaccine. Here immunoSEQ multiplex PCR was the method, and the copy in TCRdb shows in-frame clones only, minus some. The sample holds over 150,000 clones; roughly 90% are singletons and the top ten take about 4.3%. The source was peripheral blood, collected 28 days after the second AZD1222 dose. The source is an adult who received the AZD1222 COVID-19 vaccine.

This clone appeared once. The chain has TRBV15 and TRBJ1-5; D not resolved. Per germline, CDR1 LNHNV and CDR2 YYDKDF (reference sequence). The CDR3 runs 14 residues. Trimming removed 0 bases at V and 1 base at J, with 4 bases between. The CDR3, as DNA: TGTGCCACCAGCAGAGATAGGAGCAATCAGCCCCAGCATTTT. It is translated as CATSRDRSNQPQHF.

The gene calls are TRBV13 and TRBJ2-1; D is undetermined. Germline V gene data show CDR1 as PRHDT and CDR2 as FYEKMQ (reference sequence). The CDR3 length is 12 residues. Trimming took off 3 bases at V and 8 bases at J, with 8 bases between the two ends. The CDR3 protein is CASSFSGYEQFF. For the CDR3, the DNA is TGTGCCAGCAGCTTCTCAGGCTATGAGCAGTTCTTC.

Here the CDR3 reads CSVAPQGPWGELFF. DNA for the CDR3: TGCAGCGTGGCCCCCCAGGGTCCCTGGGGGGAGCTGTTTTTT. The rearrangement links TRBV29-1 to TRBJ2-2, with D perhaps TRBD1 (5 bases). The V gene's germline CDR1 is SQVTM and CDR2 ANQGSEA. V lost 6 bases and J 8 bases, leaving 19 bases between the germline ends. CDR3 size: 14 residues.

This clone was recorded only once. In nucleotides, the CDR3 is TGTGCCAGCAGCGTAGGGACAGGAGGAAACACCATATATTTT. Amino acid sequence: CASSVGTGGNTIYF. J is TRBJ1-3 and V is TRBV9, with TRBD1 matching 7 bases. The trim removed 0 bases at V and 4 bases at J, leaving 1 base unmatched. CDR3 length: 14 residues. Germline CDR1 SGDLS, CDR2 YYNGEE.

This chain links TRBV5-1 with TRBJ2-2; maybe TRBD1 (5 bases). Germline-derived CDR1 and CDR2 are SGHRS and YFSETQ. Trimming left V 4 bases short and J 6 bases short, with 16 bases between. The CDR3 is 15 amino acids. The CDR3, as DNA: TGCGCCAGCAGCCCCGAAATCCCAGGGCCCGGGGAGCTGTTTTTT. Translation gives CASSPEIPGPGELFF.

This clone has only one observation. The chain carries TRBV11-2 and TRBJ1-6; D is ambiguous. From germline, CDR1 is SGHAT and CDR2 FQNNGV. The CDR3 has 15 residues. Trimming pared 2 bases from V and 6 bases from J, leaving 11 bases between. In DNA, the CDR3 is TGTGCCAGCAGCTTATCTTGGGTCAGTAATTCACCCCTCCACTTT. Residues: CASSLSWVSNSPLHF.

This chain joins TRBV11-2 and TRBJ1-1; no definite D call. V was shortened by 3 bases and J by 0 bases, with 11 bases between the two germline ends. This CDR3 has 15 residues. Germline V gives CDR1 SGHAT, CDR2 FQNNGV. The CDR3 sequence is CASSFQGKMNTEAFF. In DNA form, the CDR3 reads TGTGCCAGCAGCTTTCAAGGAAAAATGAACACTGAAGCTTTCTTT. Filled out from reference TRBV11-2 and TRBJ1-1, the complete variable domain reads EAGVAQSPRYKIIEKRQSVAFWCNPISGHATLYWYQQILGQGPKLLIQFQNNGVVDDSQLPKDRFSAERLKGVDSTLKIQPAKLEDSAVYLCASSFQGKMNTEAFFGQGTRLTVV.

This clone has just one count. The gene calls are TRBV6-1 and TRBJ2-2, with 8 bases lining up with TRBD2. Trimming removed 2 bases from V and 5 bases from J; junction bases left unmatched: 7. The CDR3 runs to 16 residues. Germline CDR1 reads MNHNS; CDR2 reads SASEGT. The CDR3 here is CASSEQAGASTGELFF. The CDR3 DNA reads TGTGCCAGCAGTGAACAAGCGGGGGCCAGTACCGGGGAGCTGTTTTTT.

This chain connects TRBV14 to TRBJ1-1; D is ambiguous. V was clipped by 7 bases and J by 8 bases, with 17 bases between them. Per germline, CDR1 SGHDN and CDR2 FVKESK. This CDR3 is 13 amino acids long. As DNA, the CDR3 is TGTGCCAGCACCTTAGGAAGCAAAGGGGAAGCTTTCTTT. Encoded protein: CASTLGSKGEAFF.

This rearrangement joins TRBV27 to TRBJ1-2, with 8 bases that match TRBD1. V was pared by 8 bases and J by 8 bases, with 13 bases of the junction left unmatched. CDR1 is MNHEY and CDR2 is SMNVEV in the germline V gene (reference sequence). The CDR3 has 14 residues. Here the CDR3 DNA reads TGTGCCAGCCGCCCCCCCGGGACAGGTGAAGGCTACACCTTC. Amino acids: CASRPPGTGEGYTF.

The chain joins TRBV3-1 (or the pseudogene TRBV3-2) to TRBJ2-1; D tentatively reads TRBD1 or TRBD2 (5 bases each). V lost 4 bases and J 10 bases, leaving 8 bases between the germline ends. This CDR3 is built from 11 residues. Germline V lookup: CDR1 LGHDT, CDR2 YNNKEL (reference sequence). CDR3 residues: CASSLGTEQFF. In DNA form, the CDR3 reads TGTGCCAGCAGCCTCGGGACGGAGCAGTTCTTC.

This clone was detected once. The genes are TRBV4-3 and TRBJ1-6; possible D gene TRBD1, 5 bases. This CDR3 has 17 amino acids. Germline values: CDR1 LGHNA, CDR2 YSLEER. V gave up 0 bases and J gave up 8 bases, with 17 bases separating them. CDR3 residues: CASSQDNRDLFDSPLHF. The DNA of the CDR3 is TGCGCCAGCAGCCAAGATAACCGGGACCTTTTTGATTCACCCCTCCACTTT.

J is TRBJ1-2 and V is TRBV14; 7 bases align to TRBD1. This CDR3 has 16 residues. V shed 1 base and J 2 bases; nucleotides not matched to a gene: 7. Germline-derived CDR1 and CDR2 are SGHDN and FVKESK. CDR3 region: CASSQGLRGQNYGYTF. The CDR3 nucleotides read TGTGCCAGCAGCCAAGGACTTAGGGGACAGAACTATGGCTACACCTTC.

The chain joins TRBV5-1 to TRBJ1-2, with unresolved D. Germline-derived CDR1 and CDR2 are SGHRS and YFSETQ. The V end was cut by 7 bases, the J end by 5 bases, with 12 bases between. The CDR3 totals 12 residues. CDR3 sequence reads: CASGEAAYGYTF. CDR3 nucleotide sequence: TGCGCCAGCGGGGAGGCGGCTTATGGCTACACCTTC.

This sequence joins TRBV19 and TRBJ1-5; 8 bases fit TRBD1. Trimming at V came to 9 bases and at J to 7 bases, leaving 11 bases not matched to a gene. The CDR3 is 14 amino acids. CDR1 is LNHDA and CDR2 is SQIVND in the germline V gene (reference sequence). CDR3 DNA sequence: TGTGCCAGCCTTCCAGGGGGCTGGGACCAGCCCCAGCATTTT. Translated: CASLPGGWDQPQHF.

The gene calls are TRBV18 and TRBJ1-2; no firm D call. The CDR3 is made up of 15 amino acids. CDR1 and CDR2 from the germline V gene are KGHSH and LQKENI. The germline V and J ends were trimmed by 0 bases and 7 bases, with 15 bases remaining between them. CDR3 in DNA: TGTGCCAGCTCACCACCCACGGGGTCGCCCATTGGCTACACCTTC. Translated, it gives CASSPPTGSPIGYTF.

As regards this clone: Other DNA sequences within the sample encode an identical CDR3. The genes are TRBV7-9 and TRBJ1-5; D ambiguous. This CDR3 spans 13 amino acids. Germline V CDR1 and CDR2: SEHNR, FQNEAQ (reference sequence). Trimming cost V 2 bases and J 5 bases, with 7 bases left between them. This chain's CDR3 is CASSLSGDQPQHF. The CDR3 DNA reads as TGTGCCAGCAGCTTAAGTGGGGATCAGCCCCAGCATTTT.